The sequence of this T cell receptor (beta chain) was determined in a study of cytomegalovirus exposure and HLA in healthy donors (dated by TCRdb to the late 2010s). About the full investigation: An earlier analysis of approximately 640 of the donors reported roughly 270 Gb of sequence data and 117 million unique TCR beta sequences from 150 million to 200 million T cells. An early release that covered about 640 HLA-typed donors contained about 300 gigabases of sequencing data and roughly 84 million unique TCR sequences. Among the 398 genotyped donors, around 81% belonged to the genetic ancestry cluster associated with self-reported Caucasian donors. The study aimed to test whether cataloging public T cell receptors could reveal signatures of past pathogen exposure. The study profiled the T cell repertoires of approximately 700 subjects by immunosequencing and related them to cytomegalovirus serostatus. Along with the roughly 670-subject first cohort, a separate validation cohort of approximately 110 different subjects was used. To predict cytomegalovirus infection status, the study combined high-throughput TCR immunosequencing, statistical association of individual TCRs with disease status, and machine learning. A later analysis re-examined previously published TCR beta repertoires from 600 to 700 donors and added high-resolution HLA genotyping to investigate patterns of TCR occurrence. The later analysis used no new phenotypic data to find candidate immune exposures, relying instead on TCR beta sequences and their occurrence across donors. An earlier analysis of fewer than 700 of the donors applied high-throughput TCR beta sequencing to assess whether each TCR beta V gene segment acted as functional or pseudogenic. Alongside the repertoire data, information on donor age, sex, ethnicity and CMV serostatus was compiled. A later genetic analysis used genome-wide SNP genotypes for about 55% of the 666 donors, treating that subset as a discovery cohort. All discovery cohort repertoires had been generated on a single sequencing platform. HLA typing covered class I and class II loci at four-digit resolution. The number of typed donors differed by locus: roughly 620-640 for A, B, C, DRB1 and DQB1; some 500 for DQA1; some 590 for DPA1; and around 470 for DPB1. Several DR-DQ haplotypes were handled as single units for association and clustering, since linkage in the cohort was strong. Among 398 genotyped donors of the cohort, an average of approximately 200,000 unique TCR beta nucleotide sequences was sequenced per donor, of which about 19% were non-productive. What the research found in general, with its limitations: In both the original and validation cohorts, the classifier was reported to diagnose cytomegalovirus status with high specificity and sensitivity. Most TCR sequences were observed very rarely across donors, whereas some public TCRs were present in many individuals. The study listed over 150 TCR beta chains as associated with cytomegalovirus. Because counts were too low, about 18 rarely observed V segments, including chromosome 9 orphons, were left out of the earlier analysis of over 550 of the donors. According to a later analysis, TCR association rates differed among HLA loci, with DRB1 alleles showing the most associated TCRs and HLA-C alleles showing the fewest. It was suggested by the authors that the approach could potentially be generalized to other disease states and immunological phenotypes. In a later genetic analysis, fewer N-insertions in productive TCRs were reported among donors in an Asian-associated ancestry cluster than the roughly 700-donor mean. Several of the top co-occurrence clusters appeared to be linked to parvovirus B19, influenza, CMV and Epstein-Barr virus, according to a later analysis. Because some donors lacked HLA typing at each locus, the association tests relied only on the typed subset. This cohort had only TCR beta chains sequenced, and the lack of alpha or paired-chain data limited which features could be detected. In a later genetic analysis, a missense DCLRE1C variant was associated with V-gene and J-gene trimming of TCR beta chains, and the association was replicated in an independent cohort. In a later analysis, some 17,000 TCR beta sequences were associated with specific HLA alleles at a false discovery rate of 0.05. A further reported finding was that TCR beta sequences accurately predicted the HLA-A and HLA-B alleles for most subjects in the first cohort. Roughly uniform sequencing depth across donors was assumed in presence/absence analyses, although this assumption may not hold. In a later analysis, HLA-associated TCR beta chains showed more clonal expansion and lower generation probabilities than non-associated chains that were equally common. Most CMV-associated TCR beta chains appeared to be HLA-restricted in a later analysis, and the HLA associations seemed to be driven largely by CMV exposure. In vitro tests confirmed that a few of the cytomegalovirus-associated TCR beta chains recognize cytomegalovirus antigens. Because the 87-base-pair reads could not distinguish some IMGT-functional V segments, including TRBV6-2 and TRBV6-3, those segments were excluded. Strong co-occurrence of HLA alleles, especially DR and DQ, made assigning TCR associations to individual alleles difficult. The sequencing pipeline was judged likely to have produced a cluster of highly shared sequence variants as a technical artifact. In an earlier analysis of some 500 of the donors, most TCR beta V segments appeared in productive rearrangements about 87% or about 30% of the time, broadly matching IMGT annotations. Correlated functional status among segregating V segments might reflect linkage disequilibrium, but an unknown experimental factor could not be ruled out. For the cohort, immune exposure information was limited to CMV serostatus.

For this clone: Its antigen is unknown. Nothing much larger sits one base from this clone, and base qualities are not available.

The germline V gene yields KGHSH for CDR1 and LQKENI for CDR2. The CDR3 contains 17 residues, cysteine and phenylalanine counted. Of the read, only the CDR3 DNA is kept; its 51 bases are in frame from base 1. V drops 4 bases and J drops 0 bases, leaving 19 bases in between. The cohort comprised 666 healthy bone marrow donors. All cohort members were sampled while nominally healthy, although unrecorded immune exposures were likely present. The donor was CMV seronegative and belonged to the group of around 400 seronegative cohort members. Each donor provided a peripheral blood sample, and peripheral blood mononuclear cells were used for TCR beta sequencing. Genomic DNA was extracted from the blood cell samples with the Qiagen DNeasy Blood Extraction Kit. Libraries were built with the immunoSEQ multiplex PCR assay. The multiplex PCR relied on a mix of 60 forward primers for TCR Vbeta segments and 13 reverse primers for TCR Jbeta segments. Amplification of the CDR3 region of rearranged TCR beta genes was performed with a multiplex PCR assay on genomic DNA. Amplified TCR beta libraries were sequenced as 87-base-pair reads on the Illumina HiSeq System. Per the original workflow: A later analysis tallied 75 million to 95 million unique TCR beta chains across the approximately 670 repertoires, and roughly 11 million of those chains were shared by two or more donors. To remove PCR and sequencing errors, raw reads were error-corrected and collapsed into unique sequences using a nearest-neighbor algorithm that merged closely related sequences. To assign V, D and J gene segments, CDR3 sequences were aligned to IMGT reference sequences. For a sequence to be retained, a match of at least six nucleotides was required to both a V gene segment and a J gene segment. Rearrangements were classified as productive when the CDR3 lacked stop codons and remained in frame with V and J, and all other rearrangements were classified as non-productive. CDR3 was defined by IMGT convention, running from the second conserved V-encoded cysteine to the conserved J-encoded phenylalanine. The earlier analysis of 450 to 750 of the donors excluded any sequence lacking an unambiguous match to a single V gene segment. In an earlier analysis of about 590 of the donors, a V segment was called functional when productive rearrangements were above 56.7%, and segregating when the standard deviation between donors exceeded 5%. A statistical classification framework was built to diagnose cytomegalovirus status from the catalog of TCR beta chain sequences. In a later analysis, V and J genes were assigned by comparing TCR nucleotide sequences against IMGT/GENE-DB human TR gene sequences. The TCRdist pipeline was used in a later analysis to assign CDR3 sequences and most-parsimonious VDJ recombination scenarios. A later analysis defined each TCR beta chain by its CDR3 amino acid sequence plus V-gene family, and excluded reads lacking a unique V-gene family. In a later analysis, a few hundred highly shared, low-generation-probability nucleotide sequences were removed to address suspected cross-contamination and a sequencing artifact. In a later analysis, a clonal expansion index was calculated for each public chain from normalized within-repertoire ranks of inferred template counts. A later analysis computed generation probabilities with a VDJ recombination model fitted to out-of-frame rearrangements, and checked the results against IGoR. In a later analysis, TCR-TCR, TCR-HLA and TCR-CMV co-occurrence was scored with hypergeometric tests, and a repertoire-size bias correction was applied to TCR pairs. In a later analysis, false discovery rates were estimated by permuting HLA or CMV assignments 20 times. In a later analysis, co-occurring TCRs were grouped using DBSCAN, with TCRdist sequence similarity added in when clustering inside HLA-allele-positive subsets. Co-occurrence clustering excluded repertoires with fewer than 30,000 or more than 120,000 public chains, plus five with anomalous nucleotide sharing. In its TCRdb copy, this immuneACCESS table keeps in-frame sequences only and misses some clones. Where compared with another copy, unresolved V genes explain less than half of these, and the others have no known cause. Clonal size and the V and J genes are those of that table, whereas D and trimming came from the DNA. This sample has around 110,000 clones in its table, and around 69% of those were observed once. The ten most abundant clones make up roughly 2% of the sample.

The clonotype was recovered from a man aged 18 to 30 in good health and CMV-seronegative. The sequencing sample was made of PBMCs. The chain joins TRBV18 to TRBJ2-7; a confident D gene designation cannot be given. The bases are TGTGCCAGCTCACTCACTCAGCAGGCCCTTAGCTCCTACGAGCAGTACTTC. Protein translation: CASSLTQQALSSYEQYF.